These 12 T cell receptor beta chains came from one sample sequenced in a study of T-cell memory formation after mild COVID-19. MiXCR, run by TCRdb on the 5' RACE reads, gives a single entry per CDR3 protein. The repertoire has 300,000 to 400,000 distinct CDR3 sequences, 10% to 15% of them found once; the top ten carry over 20%. Sequencing used PBMCs or a T cell subset sorted from them (not recorded which). The receptor source for this set is a man aged 18 to 35 who had mild COVID-19 (a few samples of this study predate the infection). Cell type and time point are not known.

There are a few counts of this clonotype. V usage is TRBV4-1 and J usage is TRBJ2-5; TRBD1 agrees at 7 bases. The V and J ends lost 4 bases and 0 bases, in that order; junction bases with no gene match: 8. In germline, CDR1 is MGHRA, CDR2 YSYEKL. The CDR3 has 16 residues. The CDR3, as DNA: TGCGCCAGCAGCCTACAGGGGCACCTGTACCAAGAGACCCAGTACTTC. Translated, it gives CASSLQGHLYQETQYF.

This rearrangement joins TRBV9 to TRBJ2-3, with D perhaps TRBD2 (5 bases). The ends were cut back, 3 bases at V and 4 bases at J, with 9 bases in the middle. Germline-derived CDR1 and CDR2 are SGDLS and YYNGEE. The CDR3 runs 13 residues. DNA of the CDR3: TGTGCCAGCAGCGGAGAACTAGCAGATACGCAGTATTTT. This translates into CASSGELADTQYF. Based on the CDR3 plus reference TRBV9 and TRBJ2-3, the full variable domain is DSGVTQTPKHLITATGQRVTLRCSPRSGDLSVYWYQQSLDQGLQFLIQYYNGEERAKGNILERFSAQQFPDLHSELNLSSLELGDSALYFCASSGELADTQYFGPGTRLTVL.

This clonotype turned up a few times. The genes are TRBV6-2 or TRBV6-3 and TRBJ1-5; D is possibly TRBD1 (6 bases). Per the germline V gene, CDR1 is MNHEY and CDR2 is SVGEGT. This CDR3 comprises 17 residues. V was cut by 0 bases and J by 4 bases, with 16 bases left in between. The CDR3 region is CASSYSILRDTNQPQHF. CDR3 bases: TGTGCCAGCAGTTACTCGATCCTTCGGGACACGAATCAGCCCCAGCATTTT.

The chain uses TRBV7-2 and TRBJ2-3; D is possibly TRBD2 (5 bases). The germline V gene has CDR1 SGHTA and CDR2 FQGNSA. The CDR3 runs 14 residues. The V and J ends lost 3 bases and 3 bases respectively, with 10 bases between them. The CDR3 region is CASSFRSVTDTQYF. The DNA of the CDR3 is TGTGCCAGCAGCTTCCGTAGCGTTACAGATACGCAGTATTTT.

J is TRBJ1-4 and V is TRBV7-2; 9 nucleotides match TRBD1. The V gene's germline CDR1 is SGHTA and CDR2 FQGNSA. V was clipped by 2 bases and J by 14 bases; unmatched bases: 9. The CDR3 consists of 14 residues. The CDR3 region has the DNA TGTGCCAGCAGCTTATGGACAGGGGAGGTCGCGCTGTTTTTT. Encoded protein: CASSLWTGEVALFF.

This clonotype was seen only a few times. This chain joins TRBV4-1 and TRBJ2-7, with TRBD1 matching 9 bases. This CDR3 spans 17 amino acids. Trimming took 2 bases from V and 1 from J; bases not matched to a gene: 9. The V gene's germline CDR1 is MGHRA and CDR2 YSYEKL. The CDR3 DNA reads TGCGCCAGCAGCCAAAACGAGGGGACAGGGTCTTCCTACGAGCAGTACTTC. Amino acids: CASSQNEGTGSSYEQYF.

This chain connects TRBV4-2 to TRBJ1-6, with D hard to call. The ends were cut back, 4 bases at V and 14 bases at J, with 12 bases in the middle. The V gene's germline CDR1 is LGHNA and CDR2 YNFKEQ. The CDR3 length is 12 residues. DNA of the CDR3: TGTGCCAGCAGCCCCACAGATTCTGCCCTCCACTTT. Its translation: CASSPTDSALHF.

This clonotype was seen a handful of times. The chain recombines TRBV11-2 with TRBJ2-7; TRBD2 aligns across 7 bases. After removal of 3 bases from V and 3 bases from J, the junction contained 17 bases not matched to a gene. Germline-derived CDR1 and CDR2 are SGHAT and FQNNGV. The length of the CDR3 is 18 residues. The CDR3 sequence: CASSFRHGEGSHFYEQYF. The CDR3 DNA reads TGTGCCAGCAGCTTCCGACATGGGGAGGGAAGTCATTTCTACGAGCAGTACTTC.

This chain links TRBV7-2 with TRBJ2-1; D possibly uses TRBD1 or TRBD2 (5 bases each). Trimming took off 1 base at V and 12 bases at J, with 7 bases between the two ends. Germline lookup yields CDR1 SGHTA and CDR2 FQGNSA. The CDR3 runs 11 residues. The CDR3 loop reads CASSLGGRQFF. The CDR3 region has the DNA TGTGCCAGCAGCTTAGGGGGGAGGCAGTTCTTC.

This clonotype was detected only a few times. This chain links TRBV7-2 with TRBJ2-5; D remains unclear. This CDR3 has 15 amino acids. Germline V gene sequence: CDR1 SGHTA, CDR2 FQGNSA. V was cut by 1 base and J by 5 bases, with 14 bases left in between. Here the CDR3 reads CASSLVGLTGETQYF. CDR3 nucleotide sequence: TGTGCCAGCAGCTTAGTAGGCCTCACCGGGGAGACCCAGTACTTC.

This clonotype was picked up many times. V gene TRBV15 combines with J gene TRBJ2-7; no clear D. Germline loops: CDR1 LNHNV, CDR2 YYDKDF (reference sequence). The CDR3 loop spans 14 amino acids. The V end was cut by 0 bases, the J end by 6 bases, with 12 bases between. The CDR3 protein is CATSRDFDGSEQYV. For the CDR3, the DNA is TGTGCCACCAGCAGAGATTTTGATGGTTCCGAGCAGTACGTC.

The chain couples TRBV4-3 to TRBJ2-1; D is possibly TRBD2 (6 bases). CDR1 and CDR2 from the germline V gene are LGHNA and YSLEER. The CDR3 is made up of 17 amino acids. Trimming took off 3 bases at V and 0 bases at J, with 15 bases between the two ends. DNA for the CDR3: TGCGCCAGCAGCCACCGCACGGGACTCAGCTCCTACAATGAGCAGTTCTTC. This gives the protein CASSHRTGLSSYNEQFF.